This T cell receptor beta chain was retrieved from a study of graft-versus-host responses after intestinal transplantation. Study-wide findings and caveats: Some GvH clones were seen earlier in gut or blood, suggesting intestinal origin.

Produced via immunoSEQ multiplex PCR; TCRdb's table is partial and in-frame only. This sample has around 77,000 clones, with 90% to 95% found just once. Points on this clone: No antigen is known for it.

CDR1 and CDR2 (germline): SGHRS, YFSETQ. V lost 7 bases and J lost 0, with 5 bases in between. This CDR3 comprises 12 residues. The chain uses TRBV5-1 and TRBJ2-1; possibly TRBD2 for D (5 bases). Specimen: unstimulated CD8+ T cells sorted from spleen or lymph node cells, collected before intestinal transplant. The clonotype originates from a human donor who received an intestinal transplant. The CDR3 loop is CASRDSYNEQFF. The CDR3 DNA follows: TGCGCCAGCCGGGACTCCTACAATGAGCAGTTCTTC.